A selection of T cell receptor beta chains follows, all from one sample in a study of CD8 T cells in Susac syndrome. Using its own MiXCR run on the immunoSEQ multiplex PCR reads, TCRdb lists one record per CDR3 protein. The repertoire consists of 65,000 to 95,000 distinct CDR3 sequences, with around 94% occurring once and the leading ten covering approximately 0.94%. Material for sequencing was CD8+ T cells from PBMCs. These TCRs come from a human donor with Susac syndrome. Both conserved end residues are part of each CDR3. The order of the fields is D gene, J gene, clone size, V gene, CDR3 DNA, CDR3 protein. A D gene is named only where the DNA matches it firmly. Part of the rows lack a size; the others show once, few, many or a class for expanded clones.

d_gene: NA; j_gene: TRBJ1-2; abundance: NA; v_gene: TRBV27; CDR3nt: TGTGCCAGCAGCCAAGCCGAGGGGGGTTACTATGGCTACACCTTC; CDR3aa: CASSQAEGGYYGYTF
d_gene: NA; j_gene: TRBJ2-5; abundance: NA; v_gene: TRBV6-2/TRBV6-3; CDR3nt: TGTGCCAGCAGTTACCTTAGCGGAATCCAAGAGACCCAGTACTTC; CDR3aa: CASSYLSGIQETQYF
d_gene: TRBD2; j_gene: TRBJ2-1; abundance: NA; v_gene: TRBV28; CDR3nt: TGTGCCAGCGGGCTAGCGGACAATGAGCAGTTCTTC; CDR3aa: CASGLADNEQFF
d_gene: TRBD1; j_gene: TRBJ2-1; abundance: NA; v_gene: TRBV15; CDR3nt: TGTGCCACCAGCAGGGCGACAGGGTCCTACAATGAGCAGTTCTTC; CDR3aa: CATSRATGSYNEQFF
d_gene: NA; j_gene: TRBJ2-5; abundance: NA; v_gene: TRBV20-1; CDR3nt: TGCAGTGCTCCCCCTGACGAGAATCAAGAGACCCAGTACTTC; CDR3aa: CSAPPDENQETQYF
d_gene: NA; j_gene: TRBJ2-7; abundance: NA; v_gene: TRBV6-5; CDR3nt: TGTGCCAGCAGTTACTCCTCGGGTCGGGAGCAGTACTTC; CDR3aa: CASSYSSGREQYF
d_gene: NA; j_gene: TRBJ2-7; abundance: once; v_gene: TRBV13; CDR3nt: TGTGCCAGCAGCCCCGTCAGCTCCTACGAGCAGTACTTC; CDR3aa: CASSPVSSYEQYF
d_gene: TRBD2; j_gene: TRBJ2-7; abundance: NA; v_gene: TRBV27; CDR3nt: TGTGCCAGCAGTTTATCCAGCGGGAGGGCCTACGAGCAGTACTTC; CDR3aa: CASSLSSGRAYEQYF
d_gene: NA; j_gene: TRBJ1-1; abundance: NA; v_gene: TRBV7-9; CDR3nt: TGTGCCAGCAGCTCCGCCTTCAGGAACACTGAAGCTTTCTTT; CDR3aa: CASSSAFRNTEAFF
d_gene: NA; j_gene: TRBJ2-5; abundance: NA; v_gene: TRBV7-9; CDR3nt: TGTGCCAGCAGCTTTGATAGCTCGGAGACCCAGTACTTC; CDR3aa: CASSFDSSETQYF
d_gene: NA; j_gene: TRBJ1-2; abundance: NA; v_gene: TRBV7-6; CDR3nt: TGTGCCAGCAGCCCCGGGGGACCTAGGACTAACTATGGCTACACCTTC; CDR3aa: CASSPGGPRTNYGYTF
d_gene: NA; j_gene: TRBJ1-5; abundance: NA; v_gene: TRBV15; CDR3nt: TGTGCCACCAGCAGTGCTAGGGGTGCCAATCAGCCCCAGCATTTT; CDR3aa: CATSSARGANQPQHF
d_gene: NA; j_gene: TRBJ2-1; abundance: NA; v_gene: TRBV19; CDR3nt: TGTGCCAGCTTAGGGGGGCAGGATAGAGAGCAGTTCTTC; CDR3aa: CASLGGQDREQFF
d_gene: TRBD1; j_gene: TRBJ2-7; abundance: NA; v_gene: TRBV6-6; CDR3nt: TGTGCCACCGCGTACACAGGGGATTTTGTCGAGCAGTACTTC; CDR3aa: CATAYTGDFVEQYF
d_gene: TRBD1; j_gene: TRBJ2-7; abundance: NA; v_gene: TRBV27; CDR3nt: TGTGCCAGCAGTTTCGGACAGGGGGCTGGCGAGCAGTACTTC; CDR3aa: CASSFGQGAGEQYF
d_gene: NA; j_gene: TRBJ2-1; abundance: NA; v_gene: TRBV12-3/TRBV12-4; CDR3nt: TGTGCCAGCTCAACCGTCGGCGGTGAGCAGTTCTTC; CDR3aa: CASSTVGGEQFF
d_gene: TRBD2; j_gene: TRBJ2-3; abundance: NA; v_gene: TRBV15; CDR3nt: TGTGCCACCAGCAGAGGACTAGCGGGGAGCACAGATACGCAGTATTTT; CDR3aa: CATSRGLAGSTDTQYF
d_gene: TRBD2; j_gene: TRBJ2-7; abundance: NA; v_gene: TRBV20-1; CDR3nt: TGCAGTGCTAGAGATGTGAGACTAGCGTCATACGAGCAGTACTTC; CDR3aa: CSARDVRLASYEQYF
d_gene: TRBD2; j_gene: TRBJ2-7; abundance: NA; v_gene: TRBV7-3; CDR3nt: TGTGCCAGCAGCCTGTCGGGCGGGAGGGCCGACGAGCAGTACTTC; CDR3aa: CASSLSGGRADEQYF
d_gene: TRBD2; j_gene: TRBJ2-1; abundance: NA; v_gene: TRBV30; CDR3nt: TGTGCCTGGAGTACTAGCGGGAGTTACCACAATGAGCAGTTCTTC; CDR3aa: CAWSTSGSYHNEQFF
d_gene: NA; j_gene: TRBJ1-5; abundance: NA; v_gene: TRBV19; CDR3nt: TGTGCCAGTAGTTCGAGGGCGAGGGATCCCCAGCATTTT; CDR3aa: CASSSRARDPQHF
d_gene: NA; j_gene: TRBJ2-6; abundance: few; v_gene: TRBV4-1; CDR3nt: TGCGCCAGCAGCCAAGATAAGAGCTCTGGGGCCAACGTCCTGACTTTC; CDR3aa: CASSQDKSSGANVLTF
d_gene: NA; j_gene: TRBJ2-5; abundance: NA; v_gene: TRBV20-1; CDR3nt: TGCAGTGGGGGGCCCTCCGGGGAGACCCAGTACTTC; CDR3aa: CSGGPSGETQYF
d_gene: TRBD1; j_gene: TRBJ2-7; abundance: NA; v_gene: TRBV30; CDR3nt: TGTGCCTGGAAACCCGGGACAGGGGACTACGAGCAGTACTTC; CDR3aa: CAWKPGTGDYEQYF
d_gene: NA; j_gene: TRBJ2-1; abundance: NA; v_gene: TRBV10-3; CDR3nt: TGTGCCATCAGTGAAGGTCGGGACGCGTACAATGAGCAGTTCTTC; CDR3aa: CAISEGRDAYNEQFF